The 9 T cell receptor beta chains given below trace back to one sample, sequenced in a study of CD8+ T cells in alopecia areata. The authors extracted RNA and reverse transcribed it into cDNA as the sequencing template. Here immunoSEQ multiplex PCR was the method, and the copy in TCRdb shows in-frame clones only, minus some. There are 200,000 to 250,000 clones in the sample; about 60% occur only once, and around 0.46% lies in the top ten. The material sequenced was CD4+ T cells sorted from blood, taken at week 0. The receptors shown here come from a human donor with alopecia areata.

This clone was counted once. The chain uses TRBV4-1 and TRBJ2-3, with TRBD2 identical over 10 bases. The length of the CDR3 is 15 residues. Unmatched junction bases numbered 6, after V lost 4 bases and J lost 5 bases. Germline CDR1 reads MGHRA; CDR2 reads YSYEKL. CDR3 protein: CASSLLAGVGDTQYF. Written as DNA, the CDR3 is TGCGCCAGCAGCCTCCTAGCGGGAGTGGGAGATACGCAGTATTTT.

This rearrangement joins TRBV20-1 to TRBJ1-4; D is unclear. This CDR3 is built from 11 residues. Germline V gene lookup returns CDR1 DFQATT and CDR2 SNEGSKA (reference sequence). Trimming removed 1 base at V and 7 bases at J, with 4 bases between. In DNA, the CDR3 is TGCAGTGCTAGAGTTCGTGAAAAACTGTTTTTT. This gives the protein CSARVREKLFF.

This clone has more than one count but fewer than ten. J is TRBJ1-5 and V is TRBV5-6, with TRBD1 matching 8 bases. CDR1 is SGHDT, CDR2 YYEEEE, per germline. Losses at the gene ends were 3 bases for V and 3 bases for J; bases not matched to a gene: 5. The CDR3 totals 15 residues. CDR3 sequence (DNA): TGTGCCAGCAGCTACCGACAGGGGACCAATCAGCCCCAGCATTTT. Protein sequence: CASSYRQGTNQPQHF.

This clone has only one observation. The chain uses TRBV27 and TRBJ2-2, with 8 bases identical to TRBD1. CDR1 and CDR2 from the germline V gene are MNHEY and SMNVEV (reference sequence). The CDR3 is made up of 16 amino acids. J gave up 5 bases and V 6 bases, and 11 bases lay outside the gene matches. In DNA form, the CDR3 reads TGTGCCAGCAGAAAAAGAGGACAGGGAGGAACCGGGGAGCTGTTTTTT. It is translated as CASRKRGQGGTGELFF.

There are many counts of this clone. The chain combines TRBV7-8 with TRBJ1-5, with a weak D call TRBD1 (5 bases). Germline values: CDR1 SGHVS, CDR2 FQNEAQ. Deletions cut 5 bases from V and 2 bases from J, with 10 bases between. CDR3 length: 14 residues. The CDR3 loop is CASSPEGRNQPQHF. In DNA form, the CDR3 reads TGTGCCAGCAGCCCCGAGGGGCGCAATCAGCCCCAGCATTTT.

The chain links TRBV15 to TRBJ2-5, with D unresolved. Trimming removed 0 bases at V and 4 bases at J, with 6 bases between. Germline-derived CDR1 and CDR2 are LNHNV and YYDKDF (reference sequence). The CDR3 sequence is 13 residues long. CDR3 sequence: CATSREARETQYF. The CDR3 DNA sequence: TGTGCCACCAGCAGAGAAGCTAGAGAGACCCAGTACTTC.

This rearrangement joins TRBV4-1 to TRBJ2-7, with 7 bases fitting TRBD2. CDR3 length: 14 amino acids. CDR1 MGHRA and CDR2 YSYEKL come from the germline V gene. With 3 bases clipped from V and 2 bases from J, the junction kept 4 bases outside the gene matches. The CDR3 loop reads CASSHELAPYEQYF. For the CDR3, the DNA is TGCGCCAGCAGCCATGAACTAGCGCCCTACGAGCAGTACTTC.

The CDR3: CASSVWGMNSPLHF. In DNA form, the CDR3 reads TGTGCCAGCAGTGTGTGGGGTATGAATTCACCCCTCCACTTT. The chain couples TRBV2 to TRBJ1-6; D is unresolved. The germline CDR1 and CDR2 sequences are SNHLY and FYNNEI. This CDR3 contains 14 residues. Trimming pared 4 bases from V and 7 bases from J, leaving 11 bases between.

In this sample, this clone turned up a few times. The gene calls are TRBV29-1 and TRBJ2-7; D may match TRBD1 or TRBD2 (6 bases each). Trimming removed 1 base from V and 4 bases from J, with 17 bases in between. The CDR3 runs to 15 residues. Per the germline V gene, CDR1 is SQVTM and CDR2 is ANQGSEA. The CDR3 reads CSVEVRAQGGYEQYF. CDR3 in DNA: TGCAGCGTTGAAGTAAGGGCCCAAGGGGGGTACGAGCAGTACTTC.